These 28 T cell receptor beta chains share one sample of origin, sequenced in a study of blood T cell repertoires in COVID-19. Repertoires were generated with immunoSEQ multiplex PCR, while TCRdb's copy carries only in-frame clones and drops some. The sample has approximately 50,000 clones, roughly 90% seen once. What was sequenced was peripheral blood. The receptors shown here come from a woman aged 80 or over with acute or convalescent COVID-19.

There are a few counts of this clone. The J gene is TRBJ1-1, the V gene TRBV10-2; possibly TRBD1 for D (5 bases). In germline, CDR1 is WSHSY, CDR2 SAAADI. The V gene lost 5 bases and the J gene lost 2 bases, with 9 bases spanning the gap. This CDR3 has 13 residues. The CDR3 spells CASSLQENTEAFF. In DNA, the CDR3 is TGCGCCAGCAGTCTACAGGAAAACACTGAAGCTTTCTTT.

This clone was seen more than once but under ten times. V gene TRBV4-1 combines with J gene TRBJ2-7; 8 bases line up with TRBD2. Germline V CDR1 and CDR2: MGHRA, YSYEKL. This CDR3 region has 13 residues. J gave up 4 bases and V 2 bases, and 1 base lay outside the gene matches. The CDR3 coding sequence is TGCGCCAGCAGCCAAACTAGCGGATACGAGCAGTACTTC. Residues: CASSQTSGYEQYF.

The CDR3 region is CASSQGASGGLRDTQYF. CDR3 nucleotide sequence: TGCGCCAGCAGCCAAGGGGCCAGCGGGGGGCTAAGGGATACGCAGTATTTT. The J gene is TRBJ2-3, the V gene TRBV4-1; 9 bases match TRBD2. V dropped 1 base and J dropped 6; count of bases not matched to a gene: 11. In germline, CDR1 is MGHRA, CDR2 YSYEKL. CDR3 length equals 17 residues.

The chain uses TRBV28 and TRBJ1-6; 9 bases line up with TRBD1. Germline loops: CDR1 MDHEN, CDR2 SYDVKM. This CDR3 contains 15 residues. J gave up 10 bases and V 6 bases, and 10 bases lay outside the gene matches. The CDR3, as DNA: TGTGCCAGCAGGATGGGACAGGGTCTCTCCTCACCCCTCCACTTT. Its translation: CASRMGQGLSSPLHF. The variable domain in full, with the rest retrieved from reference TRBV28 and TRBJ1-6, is DVKVTQSSRYLVKRTGEKVFLECVQDMDHENMFWYRQDPGLGLRLIYFSYDVKMKEKGDIPEGYSVSREKKERFSLILESASTNQTSMYLCASRMGQGLSSPLHFGNGTRLTVT.

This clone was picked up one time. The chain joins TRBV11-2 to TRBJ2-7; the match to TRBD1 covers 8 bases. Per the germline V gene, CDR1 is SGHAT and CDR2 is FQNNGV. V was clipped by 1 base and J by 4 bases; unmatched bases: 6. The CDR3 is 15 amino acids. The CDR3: CASSLGLDRVYEQYV. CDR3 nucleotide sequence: TGTGCCAGCAGCTTAGGTCTGGACAGGGTTTACGAGCAGTACGTC.

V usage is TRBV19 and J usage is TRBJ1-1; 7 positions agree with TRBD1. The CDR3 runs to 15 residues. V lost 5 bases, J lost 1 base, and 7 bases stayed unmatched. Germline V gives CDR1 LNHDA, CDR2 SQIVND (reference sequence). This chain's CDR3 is CASSPRQGTNTEAFF. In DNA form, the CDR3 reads TGTGCCAGTAGTCCACGACAGGGAACGAACACTGAAGCTTTCTTT.

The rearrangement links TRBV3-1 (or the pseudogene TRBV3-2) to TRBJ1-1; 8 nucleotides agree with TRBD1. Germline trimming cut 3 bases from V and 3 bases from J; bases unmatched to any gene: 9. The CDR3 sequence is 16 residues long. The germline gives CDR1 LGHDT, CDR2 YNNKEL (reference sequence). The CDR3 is CASSHSQGATDTEAFF. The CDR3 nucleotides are TGTGCCAGCAGCCATAGCCAGGGGGCGACGGACACTGAAGCTTTCTTT.

CDR3 nucleotide sequence: TGTGCCAGCGGGGCCCGACAGGGTGGTATGAACACTGAAGCTTTCTTT. Translated: CASGARQGGMNTEAFF. This chain connects TRBV19 to TRBJ1-1, with TRBD1 identical over 7 bases. V dropped 9 bases and J dropped 0; count of bases not matched to a gene: 13. Germline CDR1 LNHDA, CDR2 SQIVND (reference sequence). The CDR3 consists of 16 residues.

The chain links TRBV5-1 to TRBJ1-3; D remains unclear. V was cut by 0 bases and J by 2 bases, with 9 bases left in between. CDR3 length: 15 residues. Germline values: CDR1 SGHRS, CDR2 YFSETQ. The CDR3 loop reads CASSLDGAAGNTIYF. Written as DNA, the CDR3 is TGCGCCAGCAGCTTGGATGGAGCGGCTGGAAACACCATATATTTT. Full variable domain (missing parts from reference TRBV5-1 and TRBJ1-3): KAGVTQTPRYLIKTRGQQVTLSCSPISGHRSVSWYQQTPGQGLQFLFEYFSETQRNKGNFPGRFSGRQFSNSRSEMNVSTLELGDSALYLCASSLDGAAGNTIYFGEGSWLTVV.

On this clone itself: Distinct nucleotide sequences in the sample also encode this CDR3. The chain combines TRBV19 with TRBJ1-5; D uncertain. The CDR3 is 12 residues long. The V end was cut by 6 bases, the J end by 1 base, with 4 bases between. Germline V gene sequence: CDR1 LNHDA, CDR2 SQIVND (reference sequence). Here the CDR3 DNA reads TGTGCCAGTAGCGGGAGCAATCAGCCCCAGCATTTT. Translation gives CASSGSNQPQHF.

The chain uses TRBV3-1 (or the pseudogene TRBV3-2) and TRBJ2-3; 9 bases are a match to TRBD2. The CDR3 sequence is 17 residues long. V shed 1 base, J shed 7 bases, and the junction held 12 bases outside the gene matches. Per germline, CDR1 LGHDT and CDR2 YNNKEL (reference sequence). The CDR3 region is CASSQGAAGGGLNTQYF. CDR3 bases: TGTGCCAGCAGCCAAGGCGCAGCGGGGGGTGGTTTAAATACGCAGTATTTT.

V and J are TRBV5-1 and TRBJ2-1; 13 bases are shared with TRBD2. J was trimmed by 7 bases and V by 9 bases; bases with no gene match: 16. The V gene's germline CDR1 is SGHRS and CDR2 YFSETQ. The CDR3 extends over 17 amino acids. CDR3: CATKTSGGTPRVNEQFF. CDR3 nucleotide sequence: TGCGCCACCAAGACTAGCGGGGGGACCCCTCGGGTGAATGAGCAGTTCTTC.

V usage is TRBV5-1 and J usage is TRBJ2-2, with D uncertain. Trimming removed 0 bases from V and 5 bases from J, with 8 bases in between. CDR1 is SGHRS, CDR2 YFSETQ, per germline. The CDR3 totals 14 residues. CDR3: CASSLGQKTGELFF. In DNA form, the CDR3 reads TGCGCCAGCAGCTTGGGGCAGAAGACCGGGGAGCTGTTTTTT.

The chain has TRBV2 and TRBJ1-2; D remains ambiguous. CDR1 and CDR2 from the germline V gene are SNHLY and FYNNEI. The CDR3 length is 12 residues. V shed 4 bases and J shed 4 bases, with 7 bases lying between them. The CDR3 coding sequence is TGTGCCAGCAGTGGGAGGGTCTATGGCTACACCTTC. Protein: CASSGRVYGYTF.

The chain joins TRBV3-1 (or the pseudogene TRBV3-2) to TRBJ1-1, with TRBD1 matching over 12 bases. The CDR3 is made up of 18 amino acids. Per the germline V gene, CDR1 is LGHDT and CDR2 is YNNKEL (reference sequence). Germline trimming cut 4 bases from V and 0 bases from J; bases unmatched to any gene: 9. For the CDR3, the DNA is TGTGCCAGCAGCCCATCAGGGACAGGGGGCATACTGAACACTGAAGCTTTCTTT. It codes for CASSPSGTGGILNTEAFF.

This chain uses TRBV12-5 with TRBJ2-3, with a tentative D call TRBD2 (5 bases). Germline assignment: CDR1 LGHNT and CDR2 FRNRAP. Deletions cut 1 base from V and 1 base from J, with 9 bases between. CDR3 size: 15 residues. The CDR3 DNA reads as TGTGCTAGTGGTTTGGGAAACGGGGGCACAGATACGCAGTATTTT. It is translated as CASGLGNGGTDTQYF. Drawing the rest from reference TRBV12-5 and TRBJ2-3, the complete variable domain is DARVTQTPRHKVTEMGQEVTMRCQPILGHNTVFWYRQTMMQGLELLAYFRNRAPLDDSGMPKDRFSAEMPDATLATLKIQPSEPRDSAVYFCASGLGNGGTDTQYFGPGTRLTVL.

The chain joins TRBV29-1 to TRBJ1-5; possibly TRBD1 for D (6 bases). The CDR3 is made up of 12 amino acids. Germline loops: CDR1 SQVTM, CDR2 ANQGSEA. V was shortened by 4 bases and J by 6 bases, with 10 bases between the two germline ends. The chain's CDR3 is CSVGTVGQPQHF. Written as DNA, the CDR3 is TGCAGCGTTGGGACAGTGGGTCAGCCCCAGCATTTT.

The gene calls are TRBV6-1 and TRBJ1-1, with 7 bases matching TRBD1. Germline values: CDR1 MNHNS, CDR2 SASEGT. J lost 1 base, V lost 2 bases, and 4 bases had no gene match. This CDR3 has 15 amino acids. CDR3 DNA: TGTGCCAGCAGTGAATTGTGGACAGGGAACACTGAAGCTTTCTTT. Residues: CASSELWTGNTEAFF.

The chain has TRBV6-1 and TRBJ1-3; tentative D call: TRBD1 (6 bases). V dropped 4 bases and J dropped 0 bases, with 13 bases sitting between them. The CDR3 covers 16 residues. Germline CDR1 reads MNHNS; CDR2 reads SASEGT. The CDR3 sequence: CASSGGQFYSGNTIYF. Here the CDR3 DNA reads TGTGCCAGCAGTGGAGGACAGTTCTACTCTGGAAACACCATATATTTT.

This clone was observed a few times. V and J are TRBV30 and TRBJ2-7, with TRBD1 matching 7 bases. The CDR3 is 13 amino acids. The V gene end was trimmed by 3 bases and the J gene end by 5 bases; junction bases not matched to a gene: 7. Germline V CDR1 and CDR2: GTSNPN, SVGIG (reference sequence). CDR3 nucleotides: TGTGCCTGGAGCAAAAACGACAGGGACGAGCAGTACTTC. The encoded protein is CAWSKNDRDEQYF.

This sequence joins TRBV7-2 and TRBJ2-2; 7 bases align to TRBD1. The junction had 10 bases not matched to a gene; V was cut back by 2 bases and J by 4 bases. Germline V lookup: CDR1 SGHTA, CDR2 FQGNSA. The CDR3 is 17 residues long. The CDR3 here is CASSLNSGYRGTGELFF. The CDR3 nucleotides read TGTGCCAGCAGCTTAAACTCGGGGTACAGGGGCACCGGGGAGCTGTTTTTT.

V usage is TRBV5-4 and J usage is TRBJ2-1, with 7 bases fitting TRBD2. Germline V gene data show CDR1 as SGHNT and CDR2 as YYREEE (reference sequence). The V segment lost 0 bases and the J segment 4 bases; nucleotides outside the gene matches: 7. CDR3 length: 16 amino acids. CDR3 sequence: CASSLELAGRYNEQFF. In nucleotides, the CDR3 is TGTGCCAGCAGCTTGGAATTAGCGGGCCGATACAATGAGCAGTTCTTC.

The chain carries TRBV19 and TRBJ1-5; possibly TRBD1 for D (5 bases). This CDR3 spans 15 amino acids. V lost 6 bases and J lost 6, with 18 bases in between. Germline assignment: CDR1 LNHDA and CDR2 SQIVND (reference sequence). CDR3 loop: CASSNIEGAPQPQHF. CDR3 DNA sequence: TGTGCCAGTAGCAACATTGAAGGGGCGCCTCAGCCCCAGCATTTT.

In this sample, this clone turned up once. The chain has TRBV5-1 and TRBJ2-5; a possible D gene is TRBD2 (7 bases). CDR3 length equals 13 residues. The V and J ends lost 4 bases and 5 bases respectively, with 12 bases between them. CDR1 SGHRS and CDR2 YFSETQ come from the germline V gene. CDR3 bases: TGCGCCAGCAGCCTAGGGGGAGGGGAGACCCAGTACTTC. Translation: CASSLGGGETQYF.

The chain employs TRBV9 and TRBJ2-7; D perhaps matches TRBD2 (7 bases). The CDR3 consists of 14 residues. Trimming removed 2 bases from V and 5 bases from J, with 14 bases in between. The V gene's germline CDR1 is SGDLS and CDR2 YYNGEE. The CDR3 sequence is CASSVGGAVHEQYF. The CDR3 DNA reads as TGTGCCAGCAGCGTTGGGGGGGCGGTCCACGAGCAGTACTTC.

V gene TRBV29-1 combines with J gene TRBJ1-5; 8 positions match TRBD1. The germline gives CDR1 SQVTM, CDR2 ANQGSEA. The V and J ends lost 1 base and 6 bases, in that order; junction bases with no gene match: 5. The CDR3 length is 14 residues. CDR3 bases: TGCAGCGTTGAAGGACAGGGGACCGGTCAGCCCCAGCATTTT. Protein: CSVEGQGTGQPQHF.

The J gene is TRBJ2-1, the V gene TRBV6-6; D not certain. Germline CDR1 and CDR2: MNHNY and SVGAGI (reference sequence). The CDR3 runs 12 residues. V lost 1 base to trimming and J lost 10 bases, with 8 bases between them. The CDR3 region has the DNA TGTGCCAGCAGTTACTGGCTGAACGAGCAGTTCTTC. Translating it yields CASSYWLNEQFF.

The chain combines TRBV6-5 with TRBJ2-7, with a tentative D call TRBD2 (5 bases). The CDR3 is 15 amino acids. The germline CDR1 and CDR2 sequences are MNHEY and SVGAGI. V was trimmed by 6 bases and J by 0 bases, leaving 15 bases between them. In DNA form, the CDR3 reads TGTGCCAGCAGCCGCTCGGGAATGAGCTCCTACGAGCAGTACTTC. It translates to CASSRSGMSSYEQYF.